The subject of this entry is one T cell receptor beta chain. The clone's antigen remains unknown. No base quality information exists; no much larger clone differs at one position. TCR CDR3 regions were amplified from genomic DNA by multiplex PCR using the deep immunoSEQ assay. Extracted genomic DNA from each cell subset was distributed evenly across all wells of several immunoSEQ 96-well plates, and each plate was treated as a replicate. Each replicate PCR for sorted subsets received around 200 ng genomic DNA, equal to tens of thousands of T cell genomes. Purified libraries were measured with a Qubit 3.0 fluorometer, size-checked on a Bioanalyzer 2100, and measured again with the KAPA Library Quantification kit. Each immunoSEQ 96-well plate was sequenced on its own single-read 150-cycle Illumina NextSeq 550 flow cell. The original methods were these. Because only junctional sequences without quality scores were contained in the immunoSEQ output, filtering matching that applied to full-length reads could not be performed. To assign V/J genes and CDR3, sequences were annotated against IMGT germline references using PyIR, a Python wrapper for IgBLAST v1.9. Reads were removed for weak V/J assignments (E-value above 1e-6), missing CDR3, stop codons, out-of-frame junctions, or ambiguous translated residues. V3J clonotypes were defined as sequences sharing an identical inferred V gene, J gene, and CDR3 amino acid sequence. Percentage overlap between repertoires was computed as shared unique clonotypes divided by the size of the smaller repertoire. RTK rarefaction, the Chao1 estimator, and Recon v2.1 estimates of unobserved clonotypes were used to assess repertoire richness. Generation probabilities for all TCRbeta clonotypes obtained by the gDNA method from several donors were computed using OLGA. TCRdb limited this immuneACCESS table to in-frame rearrangements with V and J called. A share of clones is missing; checked studies link under half to unresolved V genes, and the rest is unexplained. D and trimming were read from the DNA, whereas the V and J calls and clone size are those reported in that table. Present in this sample are 2 million or so clones, approximately 95% of which were seen just once. The top ten constitute around 1.1% of the sample.

These data originate in a study of shared clonotypes between healthy human individuals (dated by TCRdb to about 2020). With regard to the full study: A few men and two women, aged 18 to 49 years, made up the cohort. For each donor, CD4 naive and CD4 memory were each run on three plates, CD8 naive on two plates, and CD8 memory on one plate. To estimate repertoire size and how much clonotypes are shared between individuals, the study performed deep sequencing of blood TCR repertoires from 4 to 6 healthy adults. To increase sequencing depth and limit assay-specific biases, different laboratories used diverse techniques to prepare libraries and sequence TCR repertoires. Per donor, leukapheresis produced somewhere between about 0.94 and 9.5 billion PBMCs.

CDR1 MNHEY and CDR2 SVGAGI were looked up in the germline V gene. Relative to germline, V is missing 2 bases and J is missing 4 bases, with 8 bases of the junction outside any gene match. CDR3 length: 15 amino acids, cysteine to phenylalanine. Only the CDR3 DNA is retained, 45 bases long and in frame from the first base. For the CD8 naive samples, CD45RO-negative cells were positively selected for CCR7, yielding a CD45RA+CCR7+ population from which TemRA cells were excluded. The donors were healthy, HIV-negative adults with no recently reported acute infections or vaccinations. All donors were Caucasian adults living in Nashville, Tennessee, USA. Blood was obtained by leukapheresis, after which PBMCs were separated by Ficoll-Histopaque density gradient centrifugation and cryopreserved in liquid nitrogen vapor phase. Analytical flow cytometry was used to check the purity and quantity of each magnetically sorted T cell population. Genomic DNA was isolated from every sorted fraction and measured by UV absorbance on a Nanodrop 2000c.

The paper as a whole reports these results and caveats: Pairwise subsampling indicated that sequencing depth was expected to affect the degree of clonotype sharing among donors. Even with the large sequencing depth, rarefaction of the sorted-subset datasets indicated that sequencing was incomplete. Compared with non-shared clonotypes, the clonotypes found in all four sorted-subset donors had higher generation probabilities. Larger estimated clonotype richness was generally found for naive subsets than for memory subsets. Sampling was limited to blood, and TCR repertoires in tissue likely differ from TCR repertoires in blood. About 4.5% of naive CD4, around 4% of naive CD8, about 2.4% of memory CD4, and 0.4% of memory CD8 clonotypes were shared across a few donors. Because the study included a small number of donors, the genetic and exposure-history diversity represented was limited.

The chain joins TRBV6-5 to TRBJ2-7; 7 bases in the middle match TRBD1. This receptor was obtained from a man aged 18 to 30 in good health. The sample taken for sequencing was naive CD8+ T cells sorted from blood. The cell subset or site tag for this specimen amounts to: CD45RA+CCR7+. DNA sequence: TGTGCCAGCAGTTACGTCATGGGGACAGCGTACGAGCAGTACTTC. It codes for CASSYVMGTAYEQYF.